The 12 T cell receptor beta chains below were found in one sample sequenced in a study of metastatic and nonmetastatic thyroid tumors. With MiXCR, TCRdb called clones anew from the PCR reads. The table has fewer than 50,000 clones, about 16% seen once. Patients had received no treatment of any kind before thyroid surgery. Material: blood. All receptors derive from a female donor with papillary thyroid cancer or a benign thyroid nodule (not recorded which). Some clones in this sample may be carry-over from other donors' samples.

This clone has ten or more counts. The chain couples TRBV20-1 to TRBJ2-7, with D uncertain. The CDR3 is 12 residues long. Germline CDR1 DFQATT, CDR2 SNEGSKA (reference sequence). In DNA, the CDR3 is TGCTCAATATCGCCAGGTGTCAACGAGCAGTACTTC. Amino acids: CSISPGVNEQYF.

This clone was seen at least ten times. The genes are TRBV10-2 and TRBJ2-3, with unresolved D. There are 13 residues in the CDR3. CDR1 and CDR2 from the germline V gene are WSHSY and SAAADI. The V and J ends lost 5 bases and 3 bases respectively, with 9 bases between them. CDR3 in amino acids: CASSLVGTDTQYF. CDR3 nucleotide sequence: TGCGCCAGCAGTCTAGTGGGGACAGATACGCAGTATTTT.

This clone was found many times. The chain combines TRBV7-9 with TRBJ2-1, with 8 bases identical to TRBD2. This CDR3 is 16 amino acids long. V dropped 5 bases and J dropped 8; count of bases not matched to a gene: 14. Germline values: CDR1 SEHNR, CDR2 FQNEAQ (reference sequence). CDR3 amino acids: CASSPTGTRAWDEQFF. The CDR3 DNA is TGTGCCAGCAGCCCCACCGGGACTAGGGCTTGGGATGAGCAGTTCTTC.

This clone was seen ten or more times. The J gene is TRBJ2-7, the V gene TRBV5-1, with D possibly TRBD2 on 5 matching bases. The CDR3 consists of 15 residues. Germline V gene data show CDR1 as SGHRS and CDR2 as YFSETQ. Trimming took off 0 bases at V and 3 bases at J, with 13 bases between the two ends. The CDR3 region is CASSLGPLTIYEQYF. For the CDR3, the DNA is TGCGCCAGCAGCTTGGGGCCTTTGACTATCTACGAGCAGTACTTC.

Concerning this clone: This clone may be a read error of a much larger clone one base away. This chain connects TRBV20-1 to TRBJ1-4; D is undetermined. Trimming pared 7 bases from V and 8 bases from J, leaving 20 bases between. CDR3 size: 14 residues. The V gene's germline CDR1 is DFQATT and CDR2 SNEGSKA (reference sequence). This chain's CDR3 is CSVIDPGREEKLFF. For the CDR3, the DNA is TGCAGTGTTATAGATCCGGGGAGGGAAGAAAAACTGTTTTTT.

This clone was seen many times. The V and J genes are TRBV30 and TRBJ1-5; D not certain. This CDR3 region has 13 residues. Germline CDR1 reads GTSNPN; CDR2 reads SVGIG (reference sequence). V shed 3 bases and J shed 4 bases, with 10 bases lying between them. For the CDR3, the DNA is TGTGCCTGGAGCTTTTCGGGTAATCAGCCCCAGCATTTT. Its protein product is CAWSFSGNQPQHF.

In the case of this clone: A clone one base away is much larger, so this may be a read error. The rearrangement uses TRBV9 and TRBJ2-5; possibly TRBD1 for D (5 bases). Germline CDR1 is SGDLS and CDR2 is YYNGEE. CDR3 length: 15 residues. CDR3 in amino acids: CASSVEALGQENQYF. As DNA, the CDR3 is TGTGCCAGCAGCGTAGAGGCTCTGGGGCAAGAGAACCAGTACTTC.

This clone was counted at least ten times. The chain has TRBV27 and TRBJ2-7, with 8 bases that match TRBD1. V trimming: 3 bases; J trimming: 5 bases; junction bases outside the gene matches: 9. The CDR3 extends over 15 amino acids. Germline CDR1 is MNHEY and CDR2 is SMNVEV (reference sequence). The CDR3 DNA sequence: TGTGCCAGCAGTTTCGCACCGGGACAGGTTAACGAGCAGTACTTC. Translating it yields CASSFAPGQVNEQYF.

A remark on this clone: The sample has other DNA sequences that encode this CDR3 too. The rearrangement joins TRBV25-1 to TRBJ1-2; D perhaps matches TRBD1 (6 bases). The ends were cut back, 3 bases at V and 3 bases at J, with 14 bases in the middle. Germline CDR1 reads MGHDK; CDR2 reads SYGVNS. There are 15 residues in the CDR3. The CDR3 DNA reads TGTGCCAGCAGTGAGGACATAAGGGGGGACTATGGCTACACCTTC. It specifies CASSEDIRGDYGYTF.

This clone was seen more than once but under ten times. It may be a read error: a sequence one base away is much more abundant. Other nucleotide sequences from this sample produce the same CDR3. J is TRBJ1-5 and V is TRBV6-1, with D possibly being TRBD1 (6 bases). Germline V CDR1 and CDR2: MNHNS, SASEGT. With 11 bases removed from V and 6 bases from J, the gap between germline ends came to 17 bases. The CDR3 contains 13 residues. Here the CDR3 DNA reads TGTGCCGGCACCGGACAGAGTCCTCAGCCCCAGCATTTT. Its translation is CAGTGQSPQPQHF.

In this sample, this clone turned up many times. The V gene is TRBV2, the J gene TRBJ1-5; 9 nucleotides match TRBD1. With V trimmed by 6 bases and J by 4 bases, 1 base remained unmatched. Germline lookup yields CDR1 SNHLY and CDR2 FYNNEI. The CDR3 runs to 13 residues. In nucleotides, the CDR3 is TGTGCCAGCAGCGGACAGGGGAATCAGCCCCAGCATTTT. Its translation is CASSGQGNQPQHF.

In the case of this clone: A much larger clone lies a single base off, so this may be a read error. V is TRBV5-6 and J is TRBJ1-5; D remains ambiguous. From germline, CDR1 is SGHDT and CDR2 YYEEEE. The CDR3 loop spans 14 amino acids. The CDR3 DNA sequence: TGTGCCAACAGCTTGGGCGGATACAATCAGCCCCAGCATTTT. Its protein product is CANSLGGYNQPQHF.